Listed here are 17 T cell receptor beta chains from one sample, sequenced in a study of blood T cell repertoires in COVID-19. Sequencing used immunoSEQ multiplex PCR; TCRdb keeps in-frame clones, though not all of them. Here the sample spans 45,000 to 60,000 clones, nearly 90% being singletons. The sequencing input was peripheral blood. These receptors all come from a man aged 60-69 years with acute or convalescent COVID-19.

This rearrangement joins TRBV14 to TRBJ2-6; 9 positions agree with TRBD1. CDR1 and CDR2 (germline): SGHDN, FVKESK. V shed 7 bases and J 0 bases; nucleotides not matched to a gene: 7. The CDR3 sequence is 17 residues long. In DNA form, the CDR3 reads TGTGCCAGCACCTTCCGGGACAGGGACTCTGGGGCCAACGTCCTGACTTTC. This encodes CASTFRDRDSGANVLTF.

This chain links TRBV19 with TRBJ2-7; 8 positions match TRBD2. Germline lookup yields CDR1 LNHDA and CDR2 SQIVND (reference sequence). With 6 bases clipped from V and 4 bases from J, the junction kept 8 bases outside the gene matches. The CDR3 contains 14 residues. The CDR3 sequence is CASSRGGHTYEQYF. In DNA, the CDR3 is TGTGCCAGTAGCCGGGGGGGACACACGTACGAGCAGTACTTC.

The rearrangement joins TRBV24-1 to TRBJ2-7, with D perhaps matching TRBD2 (6 bases). Deletions cut 6 bases from V and 4 bases from J, with 18 bases between. CDR3 length: 15 amino acids. Germline-derived CDR1 and CDR2 are KGHDR and SFDVKD. The CDR3 DNA is TGTGCCACCAGTTCGTCGGAGGGGATCATATACGAGCAGTACTTC. Protein sequence: CATSSSEGIIYEQYF.

The gene calls are TRBV7-9 and TRBJ2-2; a weak D match, TRBD1 (5 bases). V was cut by 10 bases and J by 1 base, with 10 bases left in between. Germline V gene lookup returns CDR1 SEHNR and CDR2 FQNEAQ (reference sequence). This CDR3 contains 13 residues. The chain's CDR3 is CATPTENTGELFF. The CDR3 region has the DNA TGTGCCACCCCGACAGAGAACACCGGGGAGCTGTTTTTT.

The CDR3 DNA is TGTGCCATCAGCCTGAGGGACAGGGAATATAATTCACCCCTCCACTTT. This translates into CAISLRDREYNSPLHF. The rearrangement links TRBV10-3 to TRBJ1-6, with TRBD1 matching 9 bases. The germline gives CDR1 ENHRY, CDR2 SYGVKD. The CDR3 sequence is 16 residues long. The trim removed 6 bases at V and 4 bases at J, leaving 7 bases unmatched.

The chain links TRBV10-3 to TRBJ1-5; unclear D gene. The germline V and J ends were trimmed by 2 bases and 5 bases, with 10 bases remaining between them. This CDR3 is built from 14 residues. Germline V CDR1 and CDR2: ENHRY, SYGVKD. In DNA form, the CDR3 reads TGTGCCATCAGTGAGGTCATGAGGGATCAGCCCCAGCATTTT. Translated: CAISEVMRDQPQHF.

The chain recombines TRBV10-1 with TRBJ1-1; a weak D match, TRBD1 (5 bases). Germline V gene sequence: CDR1 WNHNN, CDR2 SYGVQD (reference sequence). This CDR3 contains 15 residues. Between the trimmed V and J ends, which lost 3 bases and 0 bases, there was a span of 11 bases. CDR3 sequence reads: CASSDGREMNTEAFF. The CDR3 DNA reads TGCGCCAGCAGTGACGGCAGGGAAATGAACACTGAAGCTTTCTTT.

This rearrangement joins TRBV19 to TRBJ2-7; 8 nucleotides line up with TRBD2. Per the germline V gene, CDR1 is LNHDA and CDR2 is SQIVND (reference sequence). J lost 2 bases, V lost 4 bases, and 1 base had no gene match. CDR3 size: 13 residues. CDR3 sequence: CASSKGLAYEQYF. The CDR3 bases are TGTGCCAGTAGTAAGGGACTAGCCTACGAGCAGTACTTC. Variable domain in full (rest from reference TRBV19 and TRBJ2-7): DGGITQSPKYLFRKEGQNVTLSCEQNLNHDAMYWYRQDPGQGLRLIYYSQIVNDFQKGDIAEGYSVSREKKESFPLTVTSAQKNPTAFYLCASSKGLAYEQYFGPGTRLTVT.

The chain recombines TRBV7-3 with TRBJ2-2, with TRBD2 identical over 7 bases. Germline V gene lookup returns CDR1 SGHTA and CDR2 FQGTGA. The CDR3 runs to 15 residues. V was pared by 5 bases and J by 5 bases, with 8 bases of the junction left unmatched. The CDR3 bases are TGTGCCAGCAGCACTCAGGCGGGGGTTACCGGGGAGCTGTTTTTT. Protein: CASSTQAGVTGELFF.

The chain joins TRBV29-1 to TRBJ1-6; D may be TRBD1 (5 bases). The CDR3 spans 14 residues. V dropped 2 bases and J dropped 10 bases, with 15 bases sitting between them. Germline lookup yields CDR1 SQVTM and CDR2 ANQGSEA. CDR3 sequence reads: CSVETGQGGSPLHF. CDR3 in DNA: TGCAGCGTTGAAACAGGCCAGGGAGGCTCACCCCTCCACTTT.

The chain has TRBV29-1 and TRBJ1-1; D perhaps matches TRBD1 (5 bases). V was shortened by 7 bases and J by 0 bases, with 12 bases between the two germline ends. This CDR3 spans 13 amino acids. Germline-derived CDR1 and CDR2 are SQVTM and ANQGSEA. The CDR3 sequence: CSARTKMNTEAFF. CDR3 in DNA: TGCAGCGCCAGGACAAAGATGAACACTGAAGCTTTCTTT.

This chain connects TRBV6-1 to TRBJ1-1; 7 bases fit TRBD1. Germline lookup yields CDR1 MNHNS and CDR2 SASEGT. After removal of 5 bases from V and 4 bases from J, the junction contained 4 bases not matched to a gene. The CDR3 has 13 residues. CDR3 DNA: TGTGCCAGCAGTAACCGACAGGGCACTGAAGCTTTCTTT. Its protein is CASSNRQGTEAFF.

The V and J genes are TRBV5-1 and TRBJ2-5; unclear D gene. V lost 0 bases and J lost 4, with 4 bases in between. The CDR3 sequence is 12 residues long. Germline V gene data show CDR1 as SGHRS and CDR2 as YFSETQ. The CDR3 sequence: CASSLVAETQYF. The CDR3 coding sequence is TGCGCCAGCAGCTTGGTGGCAGAGACCCAGTACTTC. The complete variable domain, with remaining parts taken from reference TRBV5-1 and TRBJ2-5, reads KAGVTQTPRYLIKTRGQQVTLSCSPISGHRSVSWYQQTPGQGLQFLFEYFSETQRNKGNFPGRFSGRQFSNSRSEMNVSTLELGDSALYLCASSLVAETQYFGPGTRLLVL.

The chain is built from TRBV27 and TRBJ2-1; no reliable D call. The length of the CDR3 is 13 residues. V lost 3 bases, J lost 4 bases, and 7 bases lay in between. Germline-derived CDR1 and CDR2 are MNHEY and SMNVEV (reference sequence). Here the CDR3 DNA reads TGTGCCAGCAGTTTTTCGGTTTACAATGAGCAGTTCTTC. Its protein is CASSFSVYNEQFF.

The gene calls are TRBV12-3 or TRBV12-4 and TRBJ1-1, with D unresolved. V shed 8 bases and J shed 2 bases, with 12 bases lying between them. The CDR3 length is 13 residues. In DNA form, the CDR3 reads TGTGCCAGCCTTAGTTACGTTAACACTGAAGCTTTCTTT. As protein: CASLSYVNTEAFF.

The CDR3 loop is CASSLGQGSNTIYF. The CDR3 DNA sequence: TGTGCCAGCAGTTTGGGACAGGGGTCGAACACCATATATTTT. This rearrangement joins TRBV6-5 to TRBJ1-3; 10 nucleotides match TRBD1. Germline lookup yields CDR1 MNHEY and CDR2 SVGAGI. The ends lost 4 bases at V and 7 bases at J; junction bases unmatched: 4. This CDR3 has 14 amino acids.

The chain has TRBV19 and TRBJ2-7; tentatively, D is TRBD2 (5 bases). Trimming took 5 bases from V and 5 from J, leaving 13 bases between them. CDR3 length: 13 amino acids. Germline V gives CDR1 LNHDA, CDR2 SQIVND (reference sequence). The CDR3 DNA reads as TGTGCCAGTAGTCTAAGACTAATCGACGAGCAGTACTTC. It codes for CASSLRLIDEQYF.